This entry describes one T cell receptor (beta chain). The data were obtained in a study of blood T cell repertoires in COVID-19. The repertoire was sequenced with immunoSEQ multiplex PCR; TCRdb's copy has only in-frame clones and lacks some. The data hold under 95,000 clones, with 80% to 90% observed a single time. Trimming took 0 bases from V and 6 from J; bases not matched to a gene: 7. The CDR3 covers 15 residues. The germline CDR1 and CDR2 sequences are LGHNA and YSLEER. The sample was peripheral blood. V and J are TRBV4-3 and TRBJ2-7; 8 positions agree with TRBD2. The sequence was collected from a human donor in a cohort sampled during active COVID-19. The CDR3 loop is CASSQDFAGGVEQYF. Here the CDR3 DNA reads TGCGCCAGCAGCCAAGATTTTGCGGGGGGTGTCGAGCAGTACTTC.